Below, 23 T cell receptor beta chains from the same sample are listed, as sequenced in a study of cytomegalovirus exposure and HLA in healthy donors. Sequencing was performed with immunoSEQ multiplex PCR; in TCRdb, only in-frame clones are kept and a portion is missing. The profile shows over 200,000 clones, 80% to 90% of them singletons. Sequenced sample: PBMCs. The receptors were sampled from a young woman in good health and CMV-seronegative.

The V call is TRBV19, the J call TRBJ2-5; TRBD2 matches 12 bases. Germline V gene data show CDR1 as LNHDA and CDR2 as SQIVND (reference sequence). J lost 4 bases, V lost 6 bases, and 3 bases had no gene match. The CDR3 runs to 14 residues. The CDR3 protein is CASSWGLAGETQYF. In DNA, the CDR3 is TGTGCCAGTAGCTGGGGACTAGCGGGAGAGACCCAGTACTTC.

The chain has TRBV6-5 and TRBJ2-1, with 10 nucleotides matching TRBD2. Germline CDR1 and CDR2: MNHEY and SVGAGI. CDR3 size: 15 residues. Trimming cost V 0 bases and J 9 bases; bases outside gene matches: 5. DNA of the CDR3: TGTGCCAGCAGTTACTCGATACTAGCGGGAAGTGAGCAGTTCTTC. This sequence encodes CASSYSILAGSEQFF.

V gene TRBV29-1 combines with J gene TRBJ2-1, with 15 nucleotides matching TRBD2. The CDR3 is 17 amino acids. Germline values: CDR1 SQVTM, CDR2 ANQGSEA. The V and J ends lost 6 bases and 5 bases, in that order; junction bases with no gene match: 11. This CDR3 reads CSVVGLAGGMSDNEQFF. As DNA, the CDR3 is TGCAGCGTGGTGGGACTAGCGGGAGGAATGAGCGACAATGAGCAGTTCTTC.

The J gene is TRBJ2-1, the V gene TRBV28; maybe TRBD2 (6 bases). The germline V and J ends were trimmed by 6 bases and 5 bases, with 8 bases remaining between them. CDR3 size: 12 residues. Germline V lookup: CDR1 MDHEN, CDR2 SYDVKM. CDR3 bases: TGTGCCAGCAGGCGGGGAAACAATGAGCAGTTCTTC. Translated, it gives CASRRGNNEQFF.

V gene TRBV5-1 combines with J gene TRBJ2-1; D is perhaps TRBD2 (6 bases). CDR3 length: 15 residues. The germline V gene encodes CDR1 SGHRS and CDR2 YFSETQ. V shed 3 bases and J shed 6 bases, with 16 bases lying between them. The CDR3 coding sequence is TGCGCCAGCAGCTCGACACCGACTAGTCGCAATGAGCAGTTCTTC. The encoded protein is CASSSTPTSRNEQFF.

This clone was counted a single time. The gene calls are TRBV19 and TRBJ1-5; 7 bases map to TRBD1. V lost 5 bases and J lost 7; bases outside the gene matches: 14. Germline assignment: CDR1 LNHDA and CDR2 SQIVND (reference sequence). The CDR3 has 16 residues. The CDR3 spells CASSVQLEDRRQPQHF. Here the CDR3 DNA reads TGTGCCAGTAGTGTCCAACTTGAGGACAGGAGGCAGCCCCAGCATTTT.

This chain links TRBV5-4 with TRBJ2-7; 10 bases align to TRBD2. The CDR3 spans 13 residues. The germline CDR1 and CDR2 sequences are SGHNT and YYREEE (reference sequence). The J segment lost 2 bases and the V segment lost 4 bases, leaving 0 bases of the junction unmatched. CDR3 DNA: TGTGCCAGCAGCGGACTAGCGGCCTACGAGCAGTACTTC. As protein: CASSGLAAYEQYF.

On this clone itself: At one boundary the junction diverges from the germline segment, which might be a read error. The chain joins TRBV15 to TRBJ2-7, with 7 bases identical to TRBD2. The CDR3 covers 13 residues. CDR1 is LNHNV and CDR2 is YYDKDF in the germline V gene (reference sequence). CDR3: CATSREVSGTVRF. CDR3 sequence (DNA): TGTGCCACCAGCAGAGAGGTGAGCGGGACGGTGAGATTC.

The CDR3 loop reads CASSLFQGFSEKLFF. CDR3 sequence (DNA): TGTGCCAGCAGCTTGTTTCAGGGGTTTAGCGAAAAACTGTTTTTT. This chain connects TRBV5-5 to TRBJ1-4; weak D call: TRBD1 (6 bases). Trimming stripped 1 base from V and 8 bases from J, with 15 bases between. The germline CDR1 and CDR2 sequences are SGHKS and YYEKEE (reference sequence). This CDR3 comprises 15 residues.

The chain joins TRBV19 to TRBJ1-1; 10 bases map to TRBD1. The CDR3 has 14 residues. CDR1 and CDR2 from the germline V gene are LNHDA and SQIVND (reference sequence). V lost 7 bases to trimming and J lost 10 bases; unmatched junction nucleotides: 12. The CDR3 DNA follows: TGTGCCAGTATTGGAGTCCGACAGGGGGCGGGAGCTTTCTTT. It specifies CASIGVRQGAGAFF.

This CDR3 reads CASSDHRGTYGYTF. The CDR3 DNA is TGTGCCAGCAGCGACCACAGGGGGACCTACGGCTACACCTTC. The chain combines TRBV7-9 with TRBJ1-2; 8 nucleotides line up with TRBD1. CDR3 length: 14 residues. Trimming took 5 bases from V and 8 from J; bases not matched to a gene: 10. CDR1 and CDR2 from the germline V gene are SEHNR and FQNEAQ (reference sequence).

CDR3 sequence reads: CASIWTSGIEEQFF. The CDR3 DNA follows: TGTGCCAGCATCTGGACTAGCGGGATCGAAGAGCAGTTCTTC. The rearrangement joins TRBV2 to TRBJ2-1, with 12 bases lining up with TRBD2. CDR1 SNHLY and CDR2 FYNNEI come from the germline V gene. The CDR3 consists of 14 residues. Losses at the gene ends were 7 bases for V and 10 bases for J; bases not matched to a gene: 8.

This chain connects TRBV28 to TRBJ2-3; TRBD2 is a possible D gene (6 bases). V was pared by 8 bases and J by 2 bases, with 17 bases between. The CDR3 covers 15 residues. The germline CDR1 and CDR2 sequences are MDHEN and SYDVKM. The CDR3 DNA reads TGTGCCAGCGATCCAATGGGCGGGGTCACAGATACGCAGTATTTT. It codes for CASDPMGGVTDTQYF.

This chain links TRBV4-2 with TRBJ2-7; TRBD2 agrees at 12 bases. This CDR3 contains 15 residues. Trimming at V came to 4 bases and at J to 3 bases, leaving 4 bases not matched to a gene. Germline V gene lookup returns CDR1 LGHNA and CDR2 YNFKEQ. The DNA for the CDR3 is TGTGCCAGCAGCCCGACGACTAGCGGGAGCTACGAGCAGTACTTC. Translated: CASSPTTSGSYEQYF.

This chain links TRBV5-1 with TRBJ1-4, with D possibly being TRBD1 (5 bases). CDR1 and CDR2 from the germline V gene are SGHRS and YFSETQ. There are 14 residues in the CDR3. Deletions cut 0 bases from V and 5 bases from J, with 8 bases between. The CDR3 region is CASSLEQANEKLFF. CDR3 DNA sequence: TGCGCCAGCAGCTTGGAACAGGCGAATGAAAAACTGTTTTTT.

V usage is TRBV5-1 and J usage is TRBJ1-1; TRBD1 is a possible D gene (5 bases). Trimming removed 5 bases at V and 0 bases at J, with 8 bases between. This CDR3 has 13 amino acids. Germline V CDR1 and CDR2: SGHRS, YFSETQ. The CDR3 reads CASREGVNTEAFF. The CDR3 DNA reads as TGCGCCAGCAGAGAAGGGGTGAACACTGAAGCTTTCTTT.

J is TRBJ1-1 and V is TRBV19, with 8 bases matching TRBD1. Per the germline V gene, CDR1 is LNHDA and CDR2 is SQIVND (reference sequence). The CDR3 loop spans 13 amino acids. With V trimmed by 5 bases and J by 1 base, 0 bases remained unmatched. The CDR3 loop reads CASSGQGNTEAFF. CDR3 DNA: TGTGCCAGTAGTGGACAGGGGAACACTGAAGCTTTCTTT. Complete variable domain (other parts from reference TRBV19 and TRBJ1-1): DGGITQSPKYLFRKEGQNVTLSCEQNLNHDAMYWYRQDPGQGLRLIYYSQIVNDFQKGDIAEGYSVSREKKESFPLTVTSAQKNPTAFYLCASSGQGNTEAFFGQGTRLTVV.

The V call is TRBV4-1, the J call TRBJ2-3; D gene unclear. Looked up from germline, CDR1 is MGHRA and CDR2 is YSYEKL. V was pared by 4 bases and J by 1 base, with 9 bases between. This CDR3 contains 14 residues. The CDR3, as DNA: TGCGCCAGCAGCCGCCTGACTGGCACAGATACGCAGTATTTT. This sequence encodes CASSRLTGTDTQYF.

The chain couples TRBV4-3 to TRBJ1-1, with TRBD1 matching 8 bases. Germline V lookup: CDR1 LGHNA, CDR2 YSLEER. V dropped 0 bases and J dropped 0; count of bases not matched to a gene: 3. CDR3 length: 16 residues. CDR3 in amino acids: CASSQDPTGVNTEAFF. Here the CDR3 DNA reads TGCGCCAGCAGCCAAGATCCGACAGGGGTGAACACTGAAGCTTTCTTT.

On this clone: The likely explanation is a read error, given a far larger clone one base away. Other nucleotide sequences from this sample produce the same CDR3. The chain links TRBV2 to TRBJ1-2; 7 nucleotides agree with TRBD1. Per germline, CDR1 SNHLY and CDR2 FYNNEI. The CDR3 totals 14 residues. V lost 4 bases and J lost 1; bases outside the gene matches: 3. CDR3 coding DNA: TGTGCCAGCAGTGGGGACAGCGATAACTATGGCTACACCTTC. Amino acids: CASSGDSDNYGYTF.

The chain joins TRBV6-1 to TRBJ2-3; perhaps TRBD2 as D (6 bases). The V end was cut by 8 bases, the J end by 9 bases, with 18 bases between. The germline CDR1 and CDR2 sequences are MNHNS and SASEGT. This CDR3 spans 13 amino acids. The DNA of the CDR3 is TGTGCCAGCCCCCCGATGGCTGCGGGAACGCAGTATTTT. Its translation is CASPPMAAGTQYF.

V usage is TRBV7-8 and J usage is TRBJ2-3; TRBD2 matches 10 bases. V was clipped by 5 bases and J by 3 bases; unmatched bases: 23. CDR1 and CDR2 (germline): SGHVS, FQNEAQ. The CDR3 has 21 residues. This CDR3 is CASSTPIGLAGVKLGTDTQYF. The CDR3 nucleotides read TGTGCCAGCAGCACCCCAATAGGGCTAGCGGGAGTCAAGCTAGGGACAGATACGCAGTATTTT. The whole variable domain, remainder taken from reference TRBV7-8 and TRBJ2-3, is GAGVSQSPRYKVAKRGQDVALRCDPISGHVSLFWYQQALGQGPEFLTYFQNEAQLDKSGLPSDRFFAERPEGSVSTLKIQRTQQEDSAVYLCASSTPIGLAGVKLGTDTQYFGPGTRLTVL.

V is TRBV25-1 and J is TRBJ1-1, with 9 nucleotides matching TRBD1. The junction had 10 bases not matched to a gene; V was cut back by 4 bases and J by 7 bases. Germline assignment: CDR1 MGHDK and CDR2 SYGVNS. The CDR3 is made up of 15 amino acids. The CDR3 DNA is TGTGCCAGCAGTGCAGGCTACAGGGGGCGCTTTGAAGCTTTCTTT. Translation: CASSAGYRGRFEAFF. The full variable domain, in which reference TRBV25-1 and TRBJ1-1 provide the parts outside the CDR3, is EADIYQTPRYLVIGTGKKITLECSQTMGHDKMYWYQQDPGMELHLIHYSYGVNSTEKGDLSSESTVSRIRTEHFPLTLESARPSHTSQYLCASSAGYRGRFEAFFGQGTRLTVV.